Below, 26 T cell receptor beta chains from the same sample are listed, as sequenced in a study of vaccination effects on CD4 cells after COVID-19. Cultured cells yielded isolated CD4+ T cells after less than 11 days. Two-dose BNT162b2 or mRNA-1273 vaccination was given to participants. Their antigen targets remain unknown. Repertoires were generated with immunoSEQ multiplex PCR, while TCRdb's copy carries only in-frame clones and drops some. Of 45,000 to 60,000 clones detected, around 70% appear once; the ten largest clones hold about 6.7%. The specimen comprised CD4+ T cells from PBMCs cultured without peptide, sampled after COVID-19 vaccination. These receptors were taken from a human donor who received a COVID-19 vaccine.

The CDR3 DNA sequence: TGTGCCAGCAGTGAACTAGCGGGAGCATACAATGAGCAGTTCTTC. As protein: CASSELAGAYNEQFF. The chain recombines TRBV6-4 with TRBJ2-1, with 11 bases that match TRBD2. Looked up from germline, CDR1 is MRHNA and CDR2 is SNTAGT. Trimming removed 3 bases from V and 4 bases from J; junction bases left unmatched: 2. The CDR3 extends over 15 amino acids.

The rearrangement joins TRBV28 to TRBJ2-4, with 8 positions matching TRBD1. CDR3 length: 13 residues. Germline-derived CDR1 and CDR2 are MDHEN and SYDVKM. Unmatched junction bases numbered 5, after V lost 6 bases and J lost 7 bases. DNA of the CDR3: TGTGCCAGCAGCGGACAGGGCCCCAACATTCAGTACTTC. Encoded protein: CASSGQGPNIQYF.

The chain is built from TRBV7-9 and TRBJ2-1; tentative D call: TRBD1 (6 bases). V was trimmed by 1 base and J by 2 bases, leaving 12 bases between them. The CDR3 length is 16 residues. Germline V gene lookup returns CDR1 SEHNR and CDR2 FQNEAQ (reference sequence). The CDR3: CASSLGGGGAYNEQFF. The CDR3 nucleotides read TGTGCCAGCAGCTTAGGAGGGGGTGGCGCCTACAATGAGCAGTTCTTC.

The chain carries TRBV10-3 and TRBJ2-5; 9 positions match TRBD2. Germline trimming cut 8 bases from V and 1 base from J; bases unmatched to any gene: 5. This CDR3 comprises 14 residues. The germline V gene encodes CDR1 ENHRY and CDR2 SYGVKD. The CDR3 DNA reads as TGTGCCATCCGGGCGGGAGGGACCCAAGAGACCCAGTACTTC. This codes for CAIRAGGTQETQYF.

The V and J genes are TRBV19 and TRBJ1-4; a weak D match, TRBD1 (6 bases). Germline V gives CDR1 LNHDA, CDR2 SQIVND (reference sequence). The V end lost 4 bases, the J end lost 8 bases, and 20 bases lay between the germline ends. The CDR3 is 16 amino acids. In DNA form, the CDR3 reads TGTGCCAGTAGTACAGCCCAACAGGGAAGGGGCGAAAAACTGTTTTTT. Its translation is CASSTAQQGRGEKLFF.

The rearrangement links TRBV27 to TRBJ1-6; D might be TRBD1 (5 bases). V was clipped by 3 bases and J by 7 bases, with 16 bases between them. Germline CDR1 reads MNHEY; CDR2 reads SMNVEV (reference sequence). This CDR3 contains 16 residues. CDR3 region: CASSFEGLGQNSPLHF. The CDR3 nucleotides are TGTGCCAGCAGTTTTGAGGGGTTGGGGCAAAATTCACCCCTCCACTTT.

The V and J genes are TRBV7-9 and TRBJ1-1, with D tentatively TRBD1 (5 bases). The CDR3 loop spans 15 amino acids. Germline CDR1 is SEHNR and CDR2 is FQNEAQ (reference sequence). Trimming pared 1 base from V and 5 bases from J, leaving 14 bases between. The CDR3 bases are TGTGCCAGCAGCTTAGTTGGGGGTCTTACGACTGAAGCTTTCTTT. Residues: CASSLVGGLTTEAFF. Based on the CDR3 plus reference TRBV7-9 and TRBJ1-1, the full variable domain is DTGVSQNPRHKITKRGQNVTFRCDPISEHNRLYWYRQTLGQGPEFLTYFQNEAQLEKSRLLSDRFSAERPKGSFSTLEIQRTEQGDSAMYLCASSLVGGLTTEAFFGQGTRLTVV.

The DNA of the CDR3 is TGTGCCAGCAAGAGGGACAGGGCGAACGGGGAGCTGTTTTTT. Translated, it gives CASKRDRANGELFF. The genes are TRBV6-5 and TRBJ2-2; 9 bases match TRBD1. With V trimmed by 7 bases and J by 7 bases, 7 bases remained unmatched. CDR3 length: 14 amino acids. Germline V gene data show CDR1 as MNHEY and CDR2 as SVGAGI.

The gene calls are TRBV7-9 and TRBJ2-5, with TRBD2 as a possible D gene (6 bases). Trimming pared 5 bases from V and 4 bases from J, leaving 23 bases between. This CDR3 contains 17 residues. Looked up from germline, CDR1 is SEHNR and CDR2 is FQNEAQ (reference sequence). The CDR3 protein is CASSSVSLAKQSETQYF. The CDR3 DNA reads TGTGCCAGCAGCAGCGTCTCGCTAGCGAAACAATCAGAGACCCAGTACTTC.

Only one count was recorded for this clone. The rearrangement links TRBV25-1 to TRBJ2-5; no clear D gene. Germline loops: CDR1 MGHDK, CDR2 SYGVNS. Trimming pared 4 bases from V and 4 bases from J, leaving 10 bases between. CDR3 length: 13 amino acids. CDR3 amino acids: CASSVAGRETQYF. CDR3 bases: TGTGCCAGCAGTGTCGCAGGTAGAGAGACCCAGTACTTC.

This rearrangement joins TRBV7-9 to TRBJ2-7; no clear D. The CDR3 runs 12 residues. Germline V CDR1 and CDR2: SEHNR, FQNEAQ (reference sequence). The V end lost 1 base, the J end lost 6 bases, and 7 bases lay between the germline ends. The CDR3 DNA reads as TGTGCCAGCAGCTTAGATTATCGCGAGCAGTACTTC. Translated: CASSLDYREQYF.

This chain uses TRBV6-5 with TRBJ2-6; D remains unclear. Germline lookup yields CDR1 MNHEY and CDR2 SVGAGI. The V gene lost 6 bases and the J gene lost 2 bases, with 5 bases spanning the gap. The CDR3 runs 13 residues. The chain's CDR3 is CASRRPGANVLTF. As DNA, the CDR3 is TGTGCCAGCAGGCGGCCTGGGGCCAACGTCCTGACTTTC.

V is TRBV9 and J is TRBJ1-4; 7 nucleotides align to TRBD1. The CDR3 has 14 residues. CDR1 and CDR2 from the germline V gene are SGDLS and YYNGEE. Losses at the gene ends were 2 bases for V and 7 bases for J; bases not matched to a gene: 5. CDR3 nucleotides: TGTGCCAGCAGCGTGGGGACAGTGAGTGAAAAACTGTTTTTT. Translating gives CASSVGTVSEKLFF. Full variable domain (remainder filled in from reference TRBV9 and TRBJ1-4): DSGVTQTPKHLITATGQRVTLRCSPRSGDLSVYWYQQSLDQGLQFLIQYYNGEERAKGNILERFSAQQFPDLHSELNLSSLELGDSALYFCASSVGTVSEKLFFGSGTQLSVL.

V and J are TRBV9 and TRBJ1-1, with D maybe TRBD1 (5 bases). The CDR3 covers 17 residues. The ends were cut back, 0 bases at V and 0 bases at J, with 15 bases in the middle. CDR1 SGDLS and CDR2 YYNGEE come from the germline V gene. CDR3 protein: CASSVGSRDPMNTEAFF. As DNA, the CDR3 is TGTGCCAGCAGCGTAGGATCTAGGGACCCGATGAACACTGAAGCTTTCTTT.

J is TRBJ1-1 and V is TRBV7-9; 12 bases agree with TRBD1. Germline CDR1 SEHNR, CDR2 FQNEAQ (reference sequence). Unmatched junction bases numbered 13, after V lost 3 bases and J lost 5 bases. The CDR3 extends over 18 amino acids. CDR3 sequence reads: CASSFKTGTGGGHTEAFF. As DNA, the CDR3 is TGTGCCAGCAGCTTCAAAACCGGGACAGGGGGCGGACATACTGAAGCTTTCTTT.

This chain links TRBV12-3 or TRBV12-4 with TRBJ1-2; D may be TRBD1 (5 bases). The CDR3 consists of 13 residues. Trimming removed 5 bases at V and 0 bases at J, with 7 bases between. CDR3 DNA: TGTGCCAGCAGTGCGACAGCTAACTATGGCTACACCTTC. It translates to CASSATANYGYTF.

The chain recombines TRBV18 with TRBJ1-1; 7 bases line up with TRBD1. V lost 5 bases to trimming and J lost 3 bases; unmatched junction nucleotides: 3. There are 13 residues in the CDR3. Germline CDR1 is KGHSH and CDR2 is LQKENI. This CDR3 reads CASSTDRDTEAFF. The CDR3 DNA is TGTGCCAGCTCAACCGACAGGGACACTGAAGCTTTCTTT.

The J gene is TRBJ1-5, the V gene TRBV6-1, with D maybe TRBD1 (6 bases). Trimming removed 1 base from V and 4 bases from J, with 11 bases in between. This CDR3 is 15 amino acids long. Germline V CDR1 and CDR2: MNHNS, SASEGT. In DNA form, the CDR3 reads TGTGCCAGCAGTGAAGGGGTAAGGGGGAATCAGCCCCAGCATTTT. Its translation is CASSEGVRGNQPQHF.

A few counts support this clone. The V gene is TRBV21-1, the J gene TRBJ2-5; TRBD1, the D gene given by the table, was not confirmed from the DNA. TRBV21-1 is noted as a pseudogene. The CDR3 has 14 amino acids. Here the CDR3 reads CASRGKWARETQYF. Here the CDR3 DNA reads TGTGCCAGCAGGGGCAAGTGGGCCAGAGAGACCCAGTACTTC.

CDR3 coding DNA: TGCGCCAGCAGCCAAGATCCCGGGACAGGGGGCTATGGCTACACCTTC. Residues: CASSQDPGTGGYGYTF. The rearrangement joins TRBV4-1 to TRBJ1-2; TRBD1 aligns across 11 bases. This CDR3 region has 16 residues. Germline CDR1 is MGHRA and CDR2 is YSYEKL. J was trimmed by 4 bases and V by 0 bases; bases with no gene match: 4.

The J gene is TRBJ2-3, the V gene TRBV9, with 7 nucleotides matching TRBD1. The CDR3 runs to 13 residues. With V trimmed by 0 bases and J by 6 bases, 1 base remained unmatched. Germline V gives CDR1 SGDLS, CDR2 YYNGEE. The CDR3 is CASSVEGADTQYF. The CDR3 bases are TGTGCCAGCAGCGTAGAGGGGGCGGATACGCAGTATTTT.

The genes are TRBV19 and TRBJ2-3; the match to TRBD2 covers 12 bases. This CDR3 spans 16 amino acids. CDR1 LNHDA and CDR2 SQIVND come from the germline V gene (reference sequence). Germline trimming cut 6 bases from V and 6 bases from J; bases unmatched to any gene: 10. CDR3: CASSRLAGDILDTQYF. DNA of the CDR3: TGTGCCAGTAGCCGACTAGCGGGGGACATCCTGGATACGCAGTATTTT.

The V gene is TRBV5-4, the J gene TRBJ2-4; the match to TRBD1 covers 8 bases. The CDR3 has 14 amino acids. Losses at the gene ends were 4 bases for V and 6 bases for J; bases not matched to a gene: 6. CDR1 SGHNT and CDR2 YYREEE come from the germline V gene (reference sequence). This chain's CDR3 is CASSTTDRANIQYF. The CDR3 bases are TGTGCCAGCAGCACTACGGACAGGGCAAACATTCAGTACTTC.

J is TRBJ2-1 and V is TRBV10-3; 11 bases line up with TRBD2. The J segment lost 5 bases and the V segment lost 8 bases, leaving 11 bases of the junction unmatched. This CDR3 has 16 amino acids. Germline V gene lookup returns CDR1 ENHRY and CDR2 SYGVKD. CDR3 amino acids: CAIETRLAGRDNEQFF. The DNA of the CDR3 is TGTGCCATCGAAACTAGACTAGCGGGAAGGGACAATGAGCAGTTCTTC.

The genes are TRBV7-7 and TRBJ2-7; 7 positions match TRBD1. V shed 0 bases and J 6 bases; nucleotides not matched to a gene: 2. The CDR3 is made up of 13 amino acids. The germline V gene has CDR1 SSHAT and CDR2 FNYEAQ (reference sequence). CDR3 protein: CASSLASGGEQYF. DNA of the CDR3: TGTGCCAGCAGCTTAGCGTCAGGGGGCGAGCAGTACTTC. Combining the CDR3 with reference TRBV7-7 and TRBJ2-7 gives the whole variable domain GAGVSQSPRYKVTKRGQDVTLRCDPISSHATLYWYQQALGQGPEFLTYFNYEAQPDKSGLPSDRFSAERPEGSISTLTIQRTEQRDSAMYRCASSLASGGEQYFGPGTRLTVT.

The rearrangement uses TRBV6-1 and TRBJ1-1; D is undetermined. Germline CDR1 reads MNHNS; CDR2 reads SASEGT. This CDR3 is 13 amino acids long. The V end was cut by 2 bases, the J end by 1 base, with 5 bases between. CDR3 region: CASSETANTEAFF. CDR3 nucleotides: TGTGCCAGCAGTGAAACAGCGAACACTGAAGCTTTCTTT.